The clone carrying this TCR beta chain has just one count. The antigen is undetermined. The source of the sample is a study of cytomegalovirus exposure and HLA in healthy donors. Study-level background: Of roughly 400 genotyped donors, about 81% grouped in the Caucasian-associated ancestry cluster.

Primers included in the PCR were 60 Vbeta and 13 Jbeta primers. Produced via immunoSEQ multiplex PCR; TCRdb's table is partial and in-frame only. Altogether about 190,000 clones are present, over 70% being singletons, with the ten largest covering roughly 1.3%. Study-wide points: Highly shared sequence variants in one cluster were likely a sequencing artifact. Whilst most TCR sequences proved rare, a subset of public TCRs occurred across many donors. Accurate predictions that matched the HLA-A and HLA-B alleles of most subjects were reportedly made from TCR beta sequences.

V lost 5 bases to trimming and J lost 4 bases, with 20 bases between them. The V gene's germline CDR1 is SNHLY and CDR2 FYNNEI. CDR3 length: 16 amino acids. The origin of this receptor is a young man in good health and CMV-seronegative. The specimen sequenced was PBMCs. This chain links TRBV2 with TRBJ1-2; TRBD1 is a possible D gene (6 bases). The CDR3 DNA sequence: TGTGCCAGCAGTACTACAGCACAGGGAGAGGTCTATGGCTACACCTTC. This translates into CASSTTAQGEVYGYTF.